This TCR beta chain was retrieved from a study of identical twins. One entry per CDR3 protein results from TCRdb running MiXCR on the 5' RACE reads. The repertoire holds about 720,000 distinct CDR3 sequences, with about 20% as singletons. Study-wide findings and caveats: The conclusions drew on cross-sectional statistical analysis instead of tracking the same donors.

The V end lost 5 bases, the J end lost 9 bases, and 11 bases lay between the germline ends. This CDR3 contains 12 residues. Germline lookup yields CDR1 LNHDA and CDR2 SQIVND (reference sequence). Note on this clonotype: Its target is not known.

These same data were also listed under a study on T cells expressing NK-cell markers.

This clonotype originated in a woman aged 18-29 years in good health. The chain links TRBV19 to TRBJ1-5, with no clear D. Sequencing was performed on PBMCs. The CDR3 DNA reads TGTGCCAGTAGTCCCTCGCGGCGGCCCCAGCATTTT. Its protein product is CASSPSRRPQHF.